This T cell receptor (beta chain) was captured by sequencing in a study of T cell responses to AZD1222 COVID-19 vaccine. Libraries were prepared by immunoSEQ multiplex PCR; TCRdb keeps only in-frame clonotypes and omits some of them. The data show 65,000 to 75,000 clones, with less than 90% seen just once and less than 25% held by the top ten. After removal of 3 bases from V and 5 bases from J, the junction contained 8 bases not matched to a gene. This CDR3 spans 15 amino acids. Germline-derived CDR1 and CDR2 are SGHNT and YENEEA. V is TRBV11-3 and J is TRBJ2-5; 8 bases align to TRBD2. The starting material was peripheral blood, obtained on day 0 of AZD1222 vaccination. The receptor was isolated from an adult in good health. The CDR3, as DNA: TGTGCCAGCAGCTTCTCCGGGGGGGCCGGGGAGACCCAGTACTTC. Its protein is CASSFSGGAGETQYF.